This T cell receptor beta chain is from a study of blood T cell repertoires in COVID-19. The wider study: Collection of acute and convalescent COVID-19 samples took place in the United States, Italy and Spain. Sample material is recorded as cDNA or gDNA derived from T cells, B-cell-depleted T cells, or PBMCs.

The CDR3 is made up of 18 amino acids. CDR1 and CDR2 from the germline V gene are SGHRS and YFSETQ. Trimming removed 0 bases at V and 4 bases at J, with 20 bases between. In the authors' methods: Reference gene primer amplification in the assay estimated nucleated cell counts. TCRdb keeps only in-frame clones here, not all; method: immunoSEQ multiplex PCR. The V and J calls and the clone size are those of that table, but D and trimming were determined from the DNA. The table records about 63,000 clones, around 80% of them present only once. This TCR came from a human donor in a cohort sampled during active COVID-19. The material sequenced was peripheral blood. The J gene is TRBJ2-1, the V gene TRBV5-1; perhaps TRBD2 as D (6 bases). The CDR3 DNA follows: TGCGCCAGCAGCTTGGCTGGAGGGCCCTTACGCCATTACAATGAGCAGTTCTTC. Its translation is CASSLAGGPLRHYNEQFF.